These T cell receptor beta chains were read from a single sample in a study of CD8 T cells in ankylosing spondylitis. TCRdb redid the calling of the 5' RACE reads with MiXCR, one entry per CDR3 protein. The table shows 150,000 to 200,000 distinct CDR3 sequences, with 30% to 35% occurring only once. The sequencing sample was made of synovial fluid, either unsorted or a sorted T cell fraction (not recorded which). The receptor set was obtained from a male donor with ankylosing spondylitis. Both conserved end residues are part of each CDR3. The D gene is left open where the match is weak. The listing skips clone size in some rows; elsewhere it reads once, few, many or a size class.

-	TRBD1	TRBV2	13	TRBJ1-1	TGTGCCAGCAAACGAGACAGGGGCACTGAAGCTTTCTTT	CASKRDRGTEAFF
few	-	TRBV25-1	20	TRBJ1-5	TGTGCCAGCAGTTCCCGAGGACAGTACTCTCACCGAAGTGAAAGTCAGCCCCAGCATTTT	CASSSRGQYSHRSESQPQHF
many	-	TRBV29-1	11	TRBJ2-7	TGCAGCGTTGAGAGTGGGACCGAGCAGTACTTC	CSVESGTEQYF
many	TRBD2	TRBV4-2	16	TRBJ2-3	TGTGCCAGCAGCCCCAGACTAGCGGGGAGCACAGATACGCAGTATTTT	CASSPRLAGSTDTQYF
few	TRBD2	TRBV18	16	TRBJ2-2	TGTGCCAGCTCACCCATAGCGGGATCAAGCACCGGGGAGCTGTTTTTT	CASSPIAGSSTGELFF
few	-	TRBV11-2	13	TRBJ2-5	TGTGCCAGCAGCTTAGTCCCCAGTTATGGCCAGTACTTC	CASSLVPSYGQYF
-	-	TRBV12-3/TRBV12-4	12	TRBJ1-1	TGTGCCAGCACCAGGGGTAGCACTGAAGCTTTCTTT	CASTRGSTEAFF
-	-	TRBV14	14	TRBJ2-7	TGTGCCAGCAGCCCGGCCCAGCGCCGCTACGAGCAGTACTTC	CASSPAQRRYEQYF
many	-	TRBV27	12	TRBJ2-7	TGTGCCAGCAGTCGAGATGGAGCCGGGCAGTACTTC	CASSRDGAGQYF
many	TRBD1	TRBV12-3/TRBV12-4	14	TRBJ1-5	TGTGCCAGCAGCCAGGACAGGGGAGGACAGCCCCAGCATTTT	CASSQDRGGQPQHF
few	-	TRBV7-2	14	TRBJ2-7	TGTGCCAGCAGCCCAGGTATAGGTCGGGGAGAGCAGTACTTC	CASSPGIGRGEQYF
few	-	TRBV28	14	TRBJ1-1	TGTGCCAGCAGTTTAAGTCAACAGGGTCCTGAAGCTTTCTTT	CASSLSQQGPEAFF
-	TRBD1	TRBV27	15	TRBJ2-7	TGTGCCAGCAGTTTCCGGGACAGGGGAGAGGCGGAGCAGTACTTC	CASSFRDRGEAEQYF
-	TRBD1	TRBV6-1	17	TRBJ1-2	TGTGCCAGCAGTCGCCCGGCCTGGACAGGGGGAAGTAATGGCTACACCTTC	CASSRPAWTGGSNGYTF
-	TRBD2	TRBV7-9	16	TRBJ2-7	TGTGCCAGCAGCTCAATAAAAGCGGGAGGTAACTACGAGCAGTACTTC	CASSSIKAGGNYEQYF
few	-	TRBV24-1	20	TRBJ2-1	TGTGCCACCAGTCCTACGTCCGCTAGCCCCCCGCCGAGATCCTACAATGAGCAGTTCTTC	CATSPTSASPPPRSYNEQFF
-	-	TRBV12-3/TRBV12-4	14	TRBJ1-1	TGTGCCAGCACCATTTGGGCCCCTAAAACTGAAGCTTTCTTT	CASTIWAPKTEAFF
-	-	TRBV29-1	13	TRBJ1-1	TGCAGCGTTGGGAACCGATCGGGAACTGAAGCTTTCTTT	CSVGNRSGTEAFF
-	-	TRBV12-3/TRBV12-4	17	TRBJ2-5	TGTGCCAGCAGTTTAGGAATGGGCTCTGGGGCGAAAGAGACCCAGTACTTC	CASSLGMGSGAKETQYF
-	-	TRBV3-1	14	TRBJ2-2	TGTGCCAGCAGCCGTACGGGAGTGGCCGGGGAGCTGTTTTTT	CASSRTGVAGELFF
many	-	TRBV5-1	11	TRBJ1-2	TGCGCCAGCAGTGATGGGGGTGGCTACACCTTC	CASSDGGGYTF
-	TRBD2	TRBV7-7	16	TRBJ2-2	TGTGCTAGCAGTAGCAGCGGGGGAGCGAACACCGGGGAGCTGTTTTTT	CASSSSGGANTGELFF
-	-	TRBV20-1	16	TRBJ2-3	TGCAGTGCTAGTGGCTACCCAGGGGCTCAGGTAGATACGCAGTATTTT	CSASGYPGAQVDTQYF
many	-	TRBV28	14	TRBJ1-6	TGTGCCAGCAGTTTGAGACGAGGTGATTCACCCCTCCACTTT	CASSLRRGDSPLHF
many	TRBD1	TRBV29-1	14	TRBJ2-2	TGCAGCGTTCGGACAGGGTCGAACACCGGGGAGCTGTTTTTT	CSVRTGSNTGELFF
-	-	TRBV11-3	14	TRBJ2-1	TGTGCCAGCAGCTTTGGTGGGAGTGACAATGAGCAGTTCTTC	CASSFGGSDNEQFF
-	-	TRBV6-2/TRBV6-3	16	TRBJ2-1	TGTGCCAGCAGTTCCAACTTCCTAGCATGGAGTAATGAGCAGTTCTTC	CASSSNFLAWSNEQFF
-	TRBD1	TRBV7-9	15	TRBJ1-2	TGTGCCAGCAGCCCCCGGGACAGGGGGAGCTATGGCTACACCTTC	CASSPRDRGSYGYTF
once	TRBD2	TRBV6-2/TRBV6-3	18	TRBJ2-3	TGTGCCAGCAGTTACCCGGGGACTAGCGGGTTGGACACAGATACGCAGTATTTT	CASSYPGTSGLDTDTQYF
few	TRBD1	TRBV4-2	18	TRBJ1-3	TGTGCCAGCAGCCAGGGGACAGGGGGAGCGACCTCTGGAAACACCATATATTTT	CASSQGTGGATSGNTIYF
many	-	TRBV4-2	16	TRBJ2-7	TGTGCCAGCAGCCAAGAGTTAGGAGGGGACACCTACGAGCAGTACTTC	CASSQELGGDTYEQYF
many	-	TRBV20-1	15	TRBJ2-2	TGCAGTGCTAGAGAGGGCGGAACCACCACCGGGGAGCTGTTTTTT	CSAREGGTTTGELFF
many	-	TRBV20-1	13	TRBJ1-2	TGCAGTGCTAGCGGGGCTCGGGGCTATGGCTACACCTTC	CSASGARGYGYTF
-	-	TRBV27	13	TRBJ1-1	TGTGCCAGCAGTTTATACCCGCCTACTGAAGCTTTCTTT	CASSLYPPTEAFF
many	-	TRBV6-2/TRBV6-3	14	TRBJ1-1	TGTGCCAGCAAGCCCATACAGGGGAACACTGAAGCTTTCTTT	CASKPIQGNTEAFF
-	TRBD2	TRBV24-1	16	TRBJ2-1	TGTGCCACCAGTGATCCTAGCGGGAGCTCCTACAATGAGCAGTTCTTC	CATSDPSGSSYNEQFF
few	TRBD1	TRBV5-1	14	TRBJ1-2	TGCGCCAGCAGTTCGGGACAGACCCTCTATGGCTACACCTTC	CASSSGQTLYGYTF
once	-	TRBV5-1	16	TRBJ1-1	TGCGCCAGCAGCTTTGGCGGAACGACAGGTAACACTGAAGCTTTCTTT	CASSFGGTTGNTEAFF
many	-	TRBV29-1	12	TRBJ1-1	TGCAGCGTCTACGCATGGGACACTGAAGCTTTCTTT	CSVYAWDTEAFF
-	-	TRBV5-5	14	TRBJ2-4	TGTGCCAGCAGCTTCGGGCTAGCCAAAAACATTCAGTACTTC	CASSFGLAKNIQYF
few	TRBD1	TRBV19	12	TRBJ1-5	TGTGCCAGTGGGACAGGGGAAGGCCGACGGCATTTT	CASGTGEGRRHF
-	-	TRBV19	11	TRBJ2-1	TGTGCCAGTAGCACCCGGGGGGAGCAGTTCTTC	CASSTRGEQFF
-	TRBD2	TRBV5-1	16	TRBJ2-2	TGCGCCAGCAGCTTGGTTCTAGCGGAACCTGGCGGGGAGCTGTTTTTT	CASSLVLAEPGGELFF
-	-	TRBV19	15	TRBJ1-6	TGTGCCAGTAGTATCGCAGGGGACTATAATTCACCCCTCCACTTT	CASSIAGDYNSPLHF
-	-	TRBV7-9	16	TRBJ1-5	TGTGCCAGCAGCCCTGGCTCAGGGAGAGGCGATCAGCCCCAGCATTTT	CASSPGSGRGDQPQHF